Below, 3 T cell receptor beta chains from the same sample are listed, as sequenced in a study of breast tumors, draining lymph nodes, adjacent tissues. Using its own MiXCR run on the multiplex PCR reads, TCRdb lists one record per CDR3 protein. The sample lists 20,000 or so distinct CDR3 sequences; 50% were seen once. Sequencing was carried out using breast tumor tissue. The receptors come from a female donor with breast cancer. Some clones in this sample may be carry-over from other donors' samples.

A word on this clonotype: The final CDR3 position lacks the conserved phenylalanine or tryptophan, pointing to a likely read error. The gene calls are TRBV24-1 and TRBJ2-3; D tentatively fits TRBD1 or TRBD2 (5 bases each). CDR1 and CDR2 (germline): KGHDR, SFDVKD. V gave up 3 bases and J gave up 8 bases, with 20 bases separating them. This CDR3 has 16 residues. The CDR3 DNA is TGTGCCACCAGTGATCAGACAACCCTGGGACGAGGTACGCAGTATCTT. Encoded protein: CATSDQTTLGRGTQYL.

This clonotype was picked up many times. This chain joins TRBV5-8 and TRBJ2-2; tentative D call: TRBD1 (5 bases). Germline V gives CDR1 SGHTS, CDR2 YDEGEE. Trimming left V 0 bases short and J 2 bases short, with 8 bases between. The CDR3 covers 15 residues. CDR3 in DNA: TGTGCCAGCAGCTTGGGACAGATAAACACCGGGGAGCTGTTTTTT. Amino acid sequence: CASSLGQINTGELFF.

This clonotype was counted many times. It may be a read error: a sequence one base away is much more abundant. The DNA for the CDR3 is TGCAGTGCCAACAGGGGGAGGAATGAGCCGTTCTTC. Translating gives CSANRGRNEPFF. The V and J genes are TRBV20-1 and TRBJ2-1, with 8 bases aligning to TRBD1. Germline V gene sequence: CDR1 DFQATT, CDR2 SNEGSKA (reference sequence). The CDR3 has 12 residues.